The clone carrying this TCR beta chain appeared a single time. The data were obtained in a study of identical twins. Germline trimming cut 8 bases from V and 7 bases from J; bases unmatched to any gene: 8. The CDR3 runs 12 residues. The germline V gene has CDR1 SNHLY and CDR2 FYNNEI. TCRdb re-called the 5' RACE reads through MiXCR, storing one row per CDR3 protein. The sample carries more than 650,000 distinct CDR3 sequences, approximately 6.1% recorded once. The TCR comes from a man aged 18-30 years in good health. The gene calls are TRBV2 and TRBJ2-7; 7 bases match TRBD1. The material sequenced was naive T cells sorted from blood. The chain's CDR3 is CASGTESWEQYV. The CDR3 nucleotides are TGTGCCAGCGGGACAGAGAGTTGGGAGCAGTACGTC.